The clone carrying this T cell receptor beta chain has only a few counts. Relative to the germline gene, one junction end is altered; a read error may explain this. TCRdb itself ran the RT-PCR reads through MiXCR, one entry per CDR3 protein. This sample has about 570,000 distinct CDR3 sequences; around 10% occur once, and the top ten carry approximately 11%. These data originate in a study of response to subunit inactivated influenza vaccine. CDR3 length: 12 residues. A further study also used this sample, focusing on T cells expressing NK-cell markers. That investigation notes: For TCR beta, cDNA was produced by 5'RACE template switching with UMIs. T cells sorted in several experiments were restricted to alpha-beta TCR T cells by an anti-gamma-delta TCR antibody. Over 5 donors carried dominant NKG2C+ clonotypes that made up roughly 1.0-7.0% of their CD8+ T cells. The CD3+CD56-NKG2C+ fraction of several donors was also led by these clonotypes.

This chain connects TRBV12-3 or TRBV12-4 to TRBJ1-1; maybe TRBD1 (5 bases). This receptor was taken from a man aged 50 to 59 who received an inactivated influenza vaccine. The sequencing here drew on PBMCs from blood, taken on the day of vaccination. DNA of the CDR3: TGTGCCAGCAGTTTAACGTCGGGGGTGGAGATCTTT. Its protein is CASSLTSGVEIF.